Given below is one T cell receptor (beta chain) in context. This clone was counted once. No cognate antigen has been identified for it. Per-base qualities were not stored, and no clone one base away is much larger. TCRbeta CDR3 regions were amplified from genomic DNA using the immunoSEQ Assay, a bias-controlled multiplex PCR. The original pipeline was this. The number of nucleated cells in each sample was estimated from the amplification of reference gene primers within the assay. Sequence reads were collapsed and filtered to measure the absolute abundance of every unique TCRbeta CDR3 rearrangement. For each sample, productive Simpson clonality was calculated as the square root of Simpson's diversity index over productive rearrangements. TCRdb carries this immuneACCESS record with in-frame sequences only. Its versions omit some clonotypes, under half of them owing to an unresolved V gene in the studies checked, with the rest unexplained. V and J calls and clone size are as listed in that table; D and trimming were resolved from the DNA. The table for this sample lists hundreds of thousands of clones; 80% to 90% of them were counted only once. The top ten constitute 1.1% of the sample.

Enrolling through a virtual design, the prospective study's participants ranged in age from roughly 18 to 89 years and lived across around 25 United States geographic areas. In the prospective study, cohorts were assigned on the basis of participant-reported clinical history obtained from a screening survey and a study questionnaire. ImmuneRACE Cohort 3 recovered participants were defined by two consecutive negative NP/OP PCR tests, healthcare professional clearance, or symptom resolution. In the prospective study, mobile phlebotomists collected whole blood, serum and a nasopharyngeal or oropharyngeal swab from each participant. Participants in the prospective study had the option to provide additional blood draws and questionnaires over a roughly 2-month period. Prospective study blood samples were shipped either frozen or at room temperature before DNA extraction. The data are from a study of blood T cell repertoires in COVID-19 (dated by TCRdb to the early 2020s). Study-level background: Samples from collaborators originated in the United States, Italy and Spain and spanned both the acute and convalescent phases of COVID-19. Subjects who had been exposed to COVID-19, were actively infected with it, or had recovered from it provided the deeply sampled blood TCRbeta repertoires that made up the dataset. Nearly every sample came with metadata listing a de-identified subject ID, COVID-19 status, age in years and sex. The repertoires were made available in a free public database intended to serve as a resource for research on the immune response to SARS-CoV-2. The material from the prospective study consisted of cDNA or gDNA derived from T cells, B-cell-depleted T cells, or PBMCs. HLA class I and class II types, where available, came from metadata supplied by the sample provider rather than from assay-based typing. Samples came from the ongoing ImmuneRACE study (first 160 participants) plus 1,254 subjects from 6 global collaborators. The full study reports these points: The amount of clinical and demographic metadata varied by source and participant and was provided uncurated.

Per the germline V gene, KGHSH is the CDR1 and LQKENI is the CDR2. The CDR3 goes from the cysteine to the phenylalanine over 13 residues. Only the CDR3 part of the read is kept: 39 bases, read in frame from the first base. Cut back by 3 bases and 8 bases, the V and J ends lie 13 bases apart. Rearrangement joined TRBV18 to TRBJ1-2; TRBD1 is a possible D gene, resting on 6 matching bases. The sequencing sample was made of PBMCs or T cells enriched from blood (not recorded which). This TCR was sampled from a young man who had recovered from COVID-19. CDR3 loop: CASSPGTKEGYTF. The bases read TGTGCCAGCTCACCCGGGACAAAGGAGGGCTACACCTTC.